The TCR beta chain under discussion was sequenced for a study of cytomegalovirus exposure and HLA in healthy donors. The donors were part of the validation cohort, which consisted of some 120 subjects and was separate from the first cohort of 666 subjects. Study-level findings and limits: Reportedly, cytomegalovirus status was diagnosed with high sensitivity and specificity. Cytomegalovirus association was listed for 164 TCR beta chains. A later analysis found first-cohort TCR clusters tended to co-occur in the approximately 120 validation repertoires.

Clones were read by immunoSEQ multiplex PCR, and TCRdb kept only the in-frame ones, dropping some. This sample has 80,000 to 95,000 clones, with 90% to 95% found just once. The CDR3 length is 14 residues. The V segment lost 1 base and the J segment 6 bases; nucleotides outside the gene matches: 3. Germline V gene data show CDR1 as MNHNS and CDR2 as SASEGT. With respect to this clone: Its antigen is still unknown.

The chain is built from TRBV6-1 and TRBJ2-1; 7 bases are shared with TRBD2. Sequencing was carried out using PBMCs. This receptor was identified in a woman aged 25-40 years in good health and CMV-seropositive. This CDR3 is CASSEGLASNEQFF. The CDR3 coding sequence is TGTGCCAGCAGTGAAGGACTAGCAAGCAATGAGCAGTTCTTC.